Listed below are T cell receptor beta chains from one sample, sequenced in a study of cytomegalovirus exposure and HLA in healthy donors. The assay was immunoSEQ multiplex PCR, and TCRdb's table has in-frame clones only and misses some. The repertoire holds some 210,000 clones, about 78% seen once, with 3.8% in the top ten. Sequenced sample: PBMCs. These receptors all come from a male donor in good health and CMV-seronegative. Both conserved end residues are part of each CDR3. A D gene is named only where the DNA matches it firmly. Clone size is stated in some rows and not others, as once, few, many or a class when expanded.

d_gene	j_gene	abundance	v_gene	CDR3nt	CDR3aa
TRBD1	TRBJ1-3	few	TRBV9	TGTGCCAGCAGCGTTGGGCCAGGGACAGGTGAACGGAACACCATATATTTT	CASSVGPGTGERNTIYF
TRBD2	TRBJ2-7	-	TRBV5-1	TGCGCCAGCAGCGTTACTAGCGGGAGGTTCGACGAGCAGTACTTC	CASSVTSGRFDEQYF
TRBD1	TRBJ1-4	-	TRBV7-9	TGTTCCAGCAGTCGACCGACAGGGTTGGGGGAAAAACTGTTTTTT	CSSSRPTGLGEKLFF
TRBD1	TRBJ1-6	-	TRBV9	TGTGCCAGCAGCGTAGAGGGACAGGGCCGATCACCCCTCCACTTT	CASSVEGQGRSPLHF
-	TRBJ2-2	-	TRBV11-2	TGTGCCAGCACGGGGACCGGGACTCCGAACACCGGGGAGCTGTTTTTT	CASTGTGTPNTGELFF
-	TRBJ1-1	-	TRBV9	TGTGCCAGCAGCATCCGGGGGGGGGACACTGAAGCTTTCTTT	CASSIRGGDTEAFF
-	TRBJ1-2	-	TRBV6-6	TGTGCCAGCAGTGAGGGCGGGGGCTTGGGCTATGGCTACACCTTC	CASSEGGGLGYGYTF
-	TRBJ2-7	-	TRBV30	TGTGCCTGGACAGGGGGACTTTCCTACGAGCAGTACTTC	CAWTGGLSYEQYF
-	TRBJ2-7	-	TRBV7-5	TGTGCCAGAAGCCGGGGTCCCCCGCCCTTTGAGCAGTACTTC	CARSRGPPPFEQYF
-	TRBJ1-3	-	TRBV12-5	TGTGCTAGTGGTTCATTCGGAAACACCATATATTTT	CASGSFGNTIYF
-	TRBJ2-1	-	TRBV6-6	TGTGCCAGCAGTCACAACAGGGATCCCTACAATGAGCAGTTCTTC	CASSHNRDPYNEQFF
-	TRBJ2-1	few	TRBV19	TGTGCCAGTAAAGCCAATGAGCAGTTCTTC	CASKANEQFF
-	TRBJ2-2	-	TRBV25-1	TGTGCCAGCACCCCAGTTGCCGGGGAGCTGTTTTTT	CASTPVAGELFF
-	TRBJ2-1	few	TRBV4-1	TGCGCCAGCAGCCAAGGGCAGTCCTCCTACAATGAGCAGTTCTTC	CASSQGQSSYNEQFF
TRBD1	TRBJ1-2	-	TRBV29-1	TGCAGCGTTGTCAAACCCGAAGAGGGGGCAAACGGTGGCTACACCTTC	CSVVKPEEGANGGYTF
TRBD1	TRBJ1-4	once	TRBV5-8	TGTGCCAGCAGCGGACGACAGGGGAGAAATGAAAAACTGTTTTTT	CASSGRQGRNEKLFF
-	TRBJ1-5	-	TRBV25-1	TGTGCCAGCACAGGGTCGCACGGGCCCCAGCATTTT	CASTGSHGPQHF
TRBD2	TRBJ2-1	few	TRBV5-6	TGTGCCAGCAGCCGTGTGACTAGCGGGGGGATAGTTCAGTTCTTC	CASSRVTSGGIVQFF
-	TRBJ2-7	once	TRBV21-1	TGTGCCAGCAGCAAAGAGGGGTGGGGCCAAAACAGCTCCTACGAGCAGTACTTC	CASSKEGWGQNSSYEQYF
-	TRBJ1-1	-	TRBV2	TGTGCCAGCAGTCATCCGACAGTCAGGCGCACTGAAGCTTTCTTT	CASSHPTVRRTEAFF
-	TRBJ2-5	-	TRBV4-1	TGCGCCAGCAGCCATTATGAGAATCAAGAGACCCAGTACTTC	CASSHYENQETQYF
TRBD1	TRBJ1-3	-	TRBV7-9	TGTTCCAGCAGCCCAGTCCGGGACAGGACTTTTTCTGGAAACACCATATATTTT	CSSSPVRDRTFSGNTIYF
-	TRBJ1-1	-	TRBV6-5	TGTGCCAGCAGTCCGGGGGGGGAGGCTTTCTTT	CASSPGGEAFF
-	TRBJ1-2	-	TRBV28	TGTGCCAGCAGCCAAATCGACCAGGGTGGTAACTATGGCTACACCTTC	CASSQIDQGGNYGYTF
-	TRBJ1-1	-	TRBV1	TGCACCAGCAGCCAAGTCCCGTCCAAGGGGGACACTGAAGCTTTCTTT	CTSSQVPSKGDTEAFF
-	TRBJ2-7	-	TRBV7-9	TGTGCCAGCAGCTTACCTCCGGTCCACGAGCAGTACTTC	CASSLPPVHEQYF
TRBD1	TRBJ2-7	-	TRBV11-2	TGTGCCAGCAGCTTAGGGGGACAGGGCGGGGAGCAGTACTTC	CASSLGGQGGEQYF
TRBD1	TRBJ1-6	-	TRBV19	TGTGCCAGTAGTATAGATCGACCAGGGGGGAATTCACCCCTCCACTTT	CASSIDRPGGNSPLHF
-	TRBJ2-7	once	TRBV4-1	TGCGCCAGCAGCCTGCTTTTAGCGGCAAATTACGAGCAGTACTTC	CASSLLLAANYEQYF
-	TRBJ2-1	few	TRBV4-1	TGCGCCAGCAGCCAAGATGGTCCCTACTCCTACAATGAGCAGTTCTTC	CASSQDGPYSYNEQFF
-	TRBJ1-2	-	TRBV9	TGTGCCAGCAGCGTAGGAACAGGAACCTTTAACTATGGCTACACCTTC	CASSVGTGTFNYGYTF
TRBD1	TRBJ2-3	-	TRBV9	TGTGCCAGCAGCGTCTTCTCGGGGGACAGGGGAAGTCCGCAGTATTTT	CASSVFSGDRGSPQYF
TRBD2	TRBJ2-7	-	TRBV30	TGTGCCTGGAGTCCCGACAGGGGCCAACTAGCGGGAGATCTCGAGCAGTACTTC	CAWSPDRGQLAGDLEQYF
-	TRBJ2-7	-	TRBV7-9	TGTTCCAGCGATCATAGCTCCGACTACGAGCAGTACTTC	CSSDHSSDYEQYF
TRBD1	TRBJ1-5	-	TRBV7-8	TGTGCCAGCAGCTTATTGGGACAGGGACTACAGCCCCAGCATTTT	CASSLLGQGLQPQHF
-	TRBJ1-2	-	TRBV4-2	TGTGCCAGCAGCCAGGGTGGGCGGGCAATAAAGGATGGCTACACCTTC	CASSQGGRAIKDGYTF
TRBD1	TRBJ2-1	few	TRBV25-1	TGTGCCAGCAGTGTACGGGACAGGGGGCGCGAGGATGAGCAGTTCTTC	CASSVRDRGREDEQFF
TRBD2	TRBJ2-7	-	TRBV28	TGTGCCAGCAGTCCCCGAGGACTAGTGATTTACTACGAGCAGTACTTC	CASSPRGLVIYYEQYF
TRBD1	TRBJ2-3	few	TRBV18	TGTGCCAGCTCAACTCGACAGGGAGTGTGGGATACGCAGTATTTT	CASSTRQGVWDTQYF
-	TRBJ2-3	-	TRBV6-5	TGTGCCAGCAGTTACTCGCAGGCCTTCAGCACAGATACGCAGTATTTT	CASSYSQAFSTDTQYF
-	TRBJ2-5	-	TRBV5-1	TGCGCCAGCAGTGCTGGTTACGGGAGTTCCTCGGAGACCCAGTACTTC	CASSAGYGSSSETQYF